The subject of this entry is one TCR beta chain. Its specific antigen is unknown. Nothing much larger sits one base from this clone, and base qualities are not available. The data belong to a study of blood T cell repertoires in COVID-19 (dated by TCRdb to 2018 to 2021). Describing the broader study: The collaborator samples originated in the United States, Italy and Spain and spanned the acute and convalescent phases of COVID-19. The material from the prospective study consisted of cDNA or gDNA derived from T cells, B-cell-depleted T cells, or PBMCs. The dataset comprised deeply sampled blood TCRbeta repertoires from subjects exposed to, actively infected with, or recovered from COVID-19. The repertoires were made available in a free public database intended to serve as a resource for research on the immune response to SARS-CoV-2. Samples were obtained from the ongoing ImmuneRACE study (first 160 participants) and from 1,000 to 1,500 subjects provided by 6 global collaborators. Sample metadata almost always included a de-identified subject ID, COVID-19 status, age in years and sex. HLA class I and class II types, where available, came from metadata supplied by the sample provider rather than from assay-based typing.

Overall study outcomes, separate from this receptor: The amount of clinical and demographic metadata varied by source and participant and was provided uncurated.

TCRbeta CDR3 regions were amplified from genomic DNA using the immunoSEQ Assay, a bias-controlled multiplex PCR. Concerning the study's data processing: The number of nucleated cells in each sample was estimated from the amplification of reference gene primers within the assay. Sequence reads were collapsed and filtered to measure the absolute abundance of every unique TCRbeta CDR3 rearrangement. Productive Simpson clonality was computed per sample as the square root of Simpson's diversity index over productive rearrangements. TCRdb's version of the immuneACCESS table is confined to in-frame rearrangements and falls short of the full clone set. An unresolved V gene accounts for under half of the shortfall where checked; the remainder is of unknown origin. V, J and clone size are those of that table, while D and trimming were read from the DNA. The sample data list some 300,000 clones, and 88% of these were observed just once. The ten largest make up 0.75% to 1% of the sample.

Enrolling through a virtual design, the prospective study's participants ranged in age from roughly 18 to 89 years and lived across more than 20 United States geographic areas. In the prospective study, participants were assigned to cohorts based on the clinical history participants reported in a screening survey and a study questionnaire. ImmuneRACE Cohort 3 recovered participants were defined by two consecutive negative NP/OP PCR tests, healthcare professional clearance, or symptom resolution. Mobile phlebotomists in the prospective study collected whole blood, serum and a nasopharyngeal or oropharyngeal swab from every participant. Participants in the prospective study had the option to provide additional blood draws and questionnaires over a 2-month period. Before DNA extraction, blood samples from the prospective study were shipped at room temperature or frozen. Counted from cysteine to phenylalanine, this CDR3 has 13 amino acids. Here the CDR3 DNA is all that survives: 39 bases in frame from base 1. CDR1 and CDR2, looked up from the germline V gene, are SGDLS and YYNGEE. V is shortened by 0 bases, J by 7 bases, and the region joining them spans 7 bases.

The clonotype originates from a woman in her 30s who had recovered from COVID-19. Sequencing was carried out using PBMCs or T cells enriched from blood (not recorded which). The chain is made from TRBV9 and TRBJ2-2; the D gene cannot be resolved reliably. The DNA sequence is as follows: TGTGCCAGCAGCGTAGTCGAGCGCGGGGAGCTGTTTTTT. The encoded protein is CASSVVERGELFF.